Below, 2 T cell receptor beta chains from the same sample are listed, as sequenced in a study of CD8 T cells in ankylosing spondylitis. These receptors' targets are unknown. TCRdb reprocessed the 5' RACE reads with MiXCR, giving one entry per CDR3 protein. The sample has approximately 440,000 distinct CDR3 sequences; more than 15% are singletons. Study-level findings and limits: Seemingly distinctive of ankylosing spondylitis blood was a TCR beta motif formed by eight highly homologous variants.

The sample comprised blood, either unsorted or a sorted T cell fraction (not recorded which). The receptors stem from a male donor with ankylosing spondylitis.

The rearrangement joins TRBV7-3 to TRBJ2-1; TRBD1 aligns across 9 bases. V lost 5 bases and J lost 10; bases outside the gene matches: 9. CDR1 is SGHTA, CDR2 FQGTGA, per germline. The CDR3 consists of 14 residues. The CDR3 region has the DNA TGTGCCAGCAGCCTCGGGACAGGGATGAGGGAGCAGTTCTTC. Its translation is CASSLGTGMREQFF.

Only a few counts were recorded for this clonotype. The chain joins TRBV20-1 to TRBJ1-2; 8 positions agree with TRBD1. CDR1 and CDR2 from the germline V gene are DFQATT and SNEGSKA (reference sequence). The CDR3 spans 12 residues. V shed 5 bases, J shed 4 bases, and the junction held 3 bases outside the gene matches. The CDR3 bases are TGCAGTGCTTCCGGACAGGGCTATGGCTACACCTTC. Its protein product is CSASGQGYGYTF.